The entry below describes one T cell receptor beta chain. Those enrolled in Seattle joined during active infection and were followed longitudinally afterward. Study processing details: Amplification from reference gene primers served as the basis for estimated nucleated cell counts. Assay: immunoSEQ multiplex PCR; the TCRdb copy retains only in-frame clones and omits some. Clonal size and the V and J genes are those of that table, whereas D and trimming came from the DNA. Of under 550,000 clones in the sample, around 90% were seen once. The source of the sample is a study of blood T cell repertoires in COVID-19. Study background: Sources were T cells, B-cell-depleted T cells, or PBMCs; the material itself was cDNA or gDNA.

Germline values: CDR1 WNHNN, CDR2 SYGVQD (reference sequence). Trimming at V came to 6 bases and at J to 4 bases, leaving 5 bases not matched to a gene. The CDR3 length is 14 residues. The V and J genes are TRBV10-1 and TRBJ2-1; 8 bases map to TRBD2. The sequencing input was peripheral blood. The clonotype was recovered from a man aged 18 to 30 with COVID-19, enrolled during active disease. CDR3 coding DNA: TGCGCCAGCAGCCTTTCGGGGGGGTACAATGAGCAGTTCTTC. Amino acid sequence: CASSLSGGYNEQFF.